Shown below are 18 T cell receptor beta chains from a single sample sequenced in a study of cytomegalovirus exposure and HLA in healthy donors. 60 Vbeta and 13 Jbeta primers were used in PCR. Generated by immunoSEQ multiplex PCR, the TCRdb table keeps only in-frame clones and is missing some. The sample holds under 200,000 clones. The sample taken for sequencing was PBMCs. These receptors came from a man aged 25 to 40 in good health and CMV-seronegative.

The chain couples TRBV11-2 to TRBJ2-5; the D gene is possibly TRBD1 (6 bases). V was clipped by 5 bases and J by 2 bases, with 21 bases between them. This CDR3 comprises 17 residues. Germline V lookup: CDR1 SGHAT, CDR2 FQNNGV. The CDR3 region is CASSPPRGRDNQETQYF. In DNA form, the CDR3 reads TGTGCCAGCAGCCCTCCCCGCGGCCGGGACAATCAAGAGACCCAGTACTTC.

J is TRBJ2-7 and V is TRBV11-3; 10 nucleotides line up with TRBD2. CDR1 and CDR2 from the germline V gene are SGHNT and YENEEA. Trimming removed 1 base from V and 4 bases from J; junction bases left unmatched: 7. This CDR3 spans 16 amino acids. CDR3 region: CASSLGRSGGTYEQYF. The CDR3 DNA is TGTGCCAGCAGCTTAGGCCGTAGCGGGGGGACTTACGAGCAGTACTTC.

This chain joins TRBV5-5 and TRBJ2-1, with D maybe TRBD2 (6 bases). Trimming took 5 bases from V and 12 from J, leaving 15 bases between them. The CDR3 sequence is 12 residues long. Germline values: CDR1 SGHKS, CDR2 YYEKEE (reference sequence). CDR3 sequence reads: CASRRDSRPQFF. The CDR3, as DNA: TGTGCCAGCAGACGGGACTCCCGGCCGCAGTTCTTC.

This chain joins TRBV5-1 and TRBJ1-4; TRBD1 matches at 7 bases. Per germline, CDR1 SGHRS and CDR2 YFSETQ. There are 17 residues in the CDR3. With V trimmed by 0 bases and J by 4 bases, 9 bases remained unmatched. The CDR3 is CASSLAFGGQLNEKLFF. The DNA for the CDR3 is TGCGCCAGCAGCTTGGCCTTCGGGGGACAGCTTAATGAAAAACTGTTTTTT.

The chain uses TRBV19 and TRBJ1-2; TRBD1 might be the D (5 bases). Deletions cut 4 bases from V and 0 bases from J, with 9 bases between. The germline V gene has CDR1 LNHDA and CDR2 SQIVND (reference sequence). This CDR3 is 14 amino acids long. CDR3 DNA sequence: TGTGCCAGTAGTAGGGCGGGGGCTAACTATGGCTACACCTTC. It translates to CASSRAGANYGYTF.

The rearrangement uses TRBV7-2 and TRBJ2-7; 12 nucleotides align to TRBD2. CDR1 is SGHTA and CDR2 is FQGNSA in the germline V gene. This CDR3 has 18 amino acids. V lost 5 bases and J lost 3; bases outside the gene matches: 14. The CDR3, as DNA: TGTGCCAGCAGCCCCCGGACTAGCGGGGCGATTCAAAGCTACGAGCAGTACTTC. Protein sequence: CASSPRTSGAIQSYEQYF.

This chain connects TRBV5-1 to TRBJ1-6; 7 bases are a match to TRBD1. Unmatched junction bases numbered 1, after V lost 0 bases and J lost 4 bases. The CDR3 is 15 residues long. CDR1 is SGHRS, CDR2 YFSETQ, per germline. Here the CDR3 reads CASSLGTGYNSPLHF. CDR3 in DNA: TGCGCCAGCAGCTTGGGGACAGGTTATAATTCACCCCTCCACTTT.

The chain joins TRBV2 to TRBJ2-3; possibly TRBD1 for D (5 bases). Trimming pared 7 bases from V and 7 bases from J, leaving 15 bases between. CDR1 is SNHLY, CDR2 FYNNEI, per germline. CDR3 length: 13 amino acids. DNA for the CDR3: TGTGCCAGCAAAGAGACAGCCCCAAATACGCAGTATTTT. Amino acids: CASKETAPNTQYF.

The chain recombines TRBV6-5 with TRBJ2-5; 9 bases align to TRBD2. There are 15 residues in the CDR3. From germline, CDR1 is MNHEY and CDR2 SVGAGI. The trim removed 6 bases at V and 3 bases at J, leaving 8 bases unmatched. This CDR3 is CASSRDLAGEETQYF. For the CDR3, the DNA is TGTGCCAGCAGCCGAGATTTAGCGGGAGAAGAGACCCAGTACTTC.

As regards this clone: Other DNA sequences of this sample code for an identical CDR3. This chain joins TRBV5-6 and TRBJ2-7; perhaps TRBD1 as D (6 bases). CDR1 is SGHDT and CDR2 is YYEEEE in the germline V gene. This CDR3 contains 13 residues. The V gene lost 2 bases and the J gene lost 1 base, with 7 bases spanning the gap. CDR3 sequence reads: CASSLGQSYEQYF. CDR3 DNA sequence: TGTGCCAGCAGCTTAGGACAGTCCTACGAGCAGTACTTC. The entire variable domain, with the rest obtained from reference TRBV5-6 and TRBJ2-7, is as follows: DAGVTQSPTHLIKTRGQQVTLRCSPKSGHDTVSWYQQALGQGPQFIFQYYEEEERQRGNFPDRFSGHQFPNYSSELNVNALLLGDSALYLCASSLGQSYEQYFGPGTRLTVT.

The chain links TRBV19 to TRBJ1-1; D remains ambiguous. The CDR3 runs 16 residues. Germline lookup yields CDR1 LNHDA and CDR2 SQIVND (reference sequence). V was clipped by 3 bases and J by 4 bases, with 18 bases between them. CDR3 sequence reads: CASSILVQTAGTEAFF. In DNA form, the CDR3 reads TGTGCCAGTAGTATTCTGGTCCAAACGGCGGGCACTGAAGCTTTCTTT.

The DNA for the CDR3 is TGCGCCAGCAGCCAAGCCGCGGGAGGGCTAATCCCCTACGAGCAGTACTTC. It translates to CASSQAAGGLIPYEQYF. The chain carries TRBV4-1 and TRBJ2-7, with 9 nucleotides matching TRBD2. With 1 base clipped from V and 2 bases from J, the junction kept 9 bases outside the gene matches. The CDR3 extends over 17 amino acids. CDR1 and CDR2 (germline): MGHRA, YSYEKL.

The CDR3 here is CAWGRAGGDGGDAFF. The DNA of the CDR3 is TGTGCCTGGGGTAGGGCAGGGGGCGACGGAGGGGATGCTTTCTTT. The chain couples TRBV30 to TRBJ1-1; 8 positions agree with TRBD1. CDR3 length: 15 residues. Germline CDR1 reads GTSNPN; CDR2 reads SVGIG (reference sequence). The ends lost 5 bases at V and 11 bases at J; junction bases unmatched: 19.

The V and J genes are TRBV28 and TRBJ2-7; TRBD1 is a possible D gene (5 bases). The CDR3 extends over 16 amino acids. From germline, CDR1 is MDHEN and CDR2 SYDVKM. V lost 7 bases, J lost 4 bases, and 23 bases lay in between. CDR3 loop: CASIPIGARQAYEQYF. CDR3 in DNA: TGTGCCAGCATTCCCATTGGGGCCCGTCAAGCTTACGAGCAGTACTTC.

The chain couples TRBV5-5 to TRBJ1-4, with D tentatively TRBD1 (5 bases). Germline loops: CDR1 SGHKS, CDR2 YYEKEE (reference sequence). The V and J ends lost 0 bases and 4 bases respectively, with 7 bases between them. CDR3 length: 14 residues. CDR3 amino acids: CASSLGQFNEKLFF. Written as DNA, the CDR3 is TGTGCCAGCAGCTTGGGACAGTTTAATGAAAAACTGTTTTTT.

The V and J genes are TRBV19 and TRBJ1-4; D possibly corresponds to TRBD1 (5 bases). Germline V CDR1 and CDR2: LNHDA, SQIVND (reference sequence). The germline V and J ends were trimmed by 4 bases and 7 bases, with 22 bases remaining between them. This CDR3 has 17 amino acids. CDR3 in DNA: TGTGCCAGTAGTACCCGGGAGGGGAAGCATGATGGTGAAAAACTGTTTTTT. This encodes CASSTREGKHDGEKLFF. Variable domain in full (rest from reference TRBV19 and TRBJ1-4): DGGITQSPKYLFRKEGQNVTLSCEQNLNHDAMYWYRQDPGQGLRLIYYSQIVNDFQKGDIAEGYSVSREKKESFPLTVTSAQKNPTAFYLCASSTREGKHDGEKLFFGSGTQLSVL.

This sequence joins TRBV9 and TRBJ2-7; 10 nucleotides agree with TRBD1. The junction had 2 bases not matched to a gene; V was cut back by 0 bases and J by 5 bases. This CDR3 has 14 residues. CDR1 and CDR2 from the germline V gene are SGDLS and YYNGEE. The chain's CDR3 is CASSVGGTGDEQYF. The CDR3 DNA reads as TGTGCCAGCAGCGTAGGAGGGACAGGGGACGAGCAGTACTTC.

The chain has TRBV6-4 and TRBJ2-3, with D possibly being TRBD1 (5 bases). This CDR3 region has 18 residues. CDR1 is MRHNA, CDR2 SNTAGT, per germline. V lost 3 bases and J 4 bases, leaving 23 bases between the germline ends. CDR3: CASSEYGARPTGADTQYF. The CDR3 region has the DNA TGTGCCAGCAGTGAATATGGGGCCAGGCCCACGGGCGCAGATACGCAGTATTTT.